The present TCR beta chain was sequenced within a study of a mutant IDH1 vaccine in newly diagnosed glioma. Turning to the study itself: Every participant had undergone radiotherapy, temozolomide, or both before, and most underwent both.

Details on this clone: Its antigen is not identified.

Broader study findings: Pseudoprogression showed no apparent link to changes in top peripheral T cell clonotypes.

Method: immunoSEQ multiplex PCR; TCRdb's copy keeps in-frame clones and lacks some. The table lists tens of thousands of clones, 70% to 90% of them singletons. Time point denoted: baseline, week 1 (first vaccination visit). As to treatment: pre-vaccination baseline after standard-of-care therapy. Tumors from donors were new WHO grade 3 or 4 IDH1-mutant astrocytomas with ATRX loss. This CDR3 has 14 amino acids. V dropped 5 bases and J dropped 6 bases, with 12 bases sitting between them. CDR1 SGHNT and CDR2 YYREEE come from the germline V gene (reference sequence). The chain uses TRBV5-4 and TRBJ1-6; D is perhaps TRBD1 (5 bases). Material: PBMCs, obtained from a glioma patient treated with radiotherapy, temozolomide or both. The sequence was collected from a man aged 25-40 years with glioma. The CDR3 region has the DNA TGTGCCAGCAGTCCGGTAGGGGTTAATTCACCCCTCCACTTT. Its protein product is CASSPVGVNSPLHF.